This passage covers 14 T cell receptor beta chains from one sample sequenced in a study of cytomegalovirus exposure and HLA in healthy donors (dated by TCRdb to 2017 to 2019). The library was produced with the immunoSEQ multiplex PCR assay. For the multiplex PCR, a mixture combining 60 forward primers for TCR Vbeta segments and 13 reverse primers for TCR Jbeta segments was used. As stored in TCRdb, this immuneACCESS dataset retains in-frame rearrangements with V and J assigned. A fraction of the clones does not appear; measured against another copy, unresolved V genes explain less than half of the discrepancy, and the remainder lacks a known reason. The sample table records about 130,000 clones; about 81% of these occur just once. The ten largest make up 1.1% of the sample. The sequencing input was PBMCs. The receptors shown here come from a woman aged 25-40 years in good health and CMV-seronegative.

The V gene is TRBV25-1, the J gene TRBJ1-5; 7 nucleotides agree with TRBD1. Trimming cost V 3 bases and J 3 bases; bases outside gene matches: 8. Germline V gene sequence: CDR1 MGHDK, CDR2 SYGVNS. The CDR3 has 16 residues. The CDR3 DNA sequence: TGTGCCAGCAGTGACCTTACAGGGGCGGACAATCAGCCCCAGCATTTT. This gives the protein CASSDLTGADNQPQHF.

This clone was found a few times. The rearrangement joins TRBV11-2 to TRBJ1-4; D is perhaps TRBD1 (5 bases). The CDR3 is made up of 14 amino acids. Per germline, CDR1 SGHAT and CDR2 FQNNGV. The V end was cut by 6 bases, the J end by 5 bases, with 13 bases between. The CDR3 DNA reads TGTGCCAGCAGACACGACAGTCGGAATGAAAAACTGTTTTTT. It codes for CASRHDSRNEKLFF.

For the CDR3, the DNA is TGTGCCAGCAGCCGCGGGACAGGCAATCAGCCCCAGCATTTT. Translated, it gives CASSRGTGNQPQHF. V gene TRBV7-9 combines with J gene TRBJ1-5; 7 bases fit TRBD1. Germline CDR1 SEHNR, CDR2 FQNEAQ (reference sequence). The CDR3 spans 14 residues. The J segment lost 2 bases and the V segment lost 5 bases, leaving 3 bases of the junction unmatched. The full variable domain, completed using reference TRBV7-9 and TRBJ1-5, is DTGVSQNPRHKITKRGQNVTFRCDPISEHNRLYWYRQTLGQGPEFLTYFQNEAQLEKSRLLSDRFSAERPKGSFSTLEIQRTEQGDSAMYLCASSRGTGNQPQHFGDGTRLSIL.

The gene calls are TRBV4-1 and TRBJ1-1; 7 nucleotides line up with TRBD1. After removal of 0 bases from V and 5 bases from J, the junction contained 9 bases not matched to a gene. The CDR3 sequence is 16 residues long. Looked up from germline, CDR1 is MGHRA and CDR2 is YSYEKL. The CDR3 reads CASSQDKRQGGTEAFF. The CDR3 DNA reads TGCGCCAGCAGCCAAGATAAAAGACAGGGCGGAACTGAAGCTTTCTTT.

The chain uses TRBV7-2 and TRBJ1-1; no clear D gene. This CDR3 has 16 amino acids. Germline V gene lookup returns CDR1 SGHTA and CDR2 FQGNSA. Between the trimmed V and J ends, which lost 7 bases and 5 bases, there was a span of 23 bases. The CDR3 DNA reads TGTGCCAGCACTCTACCGGCACAAGCGTTGAGGACTGAAGCTTTCTTT. Amino acid sequence: CASTLPAQALRTEAFF.

The V call is TRBV13, the J call TRBJ2-3, with 11 bases identical to TRBD2. Germline loops: CDR1 PRHDT, CDR2 FYEKMQ (reference sequence). This CDR3 region has 15 residues. With V trimmed by 5 bases and J by 3 bases, 4 bases remained unmatched. The CDR3 nucleotides read TGTGCCAGCAGCCGCAGACTAGCGGGAACAGATACGCAGTATTTT. This encodes CASSRRLAGTDTQYF.

This clone has only a few counts. CDR3 sequence reads: CASSQFIGTEAFF. In nucleotides, the CDR3 is TGTGCCAGCAGCCAATTCATCGGCACTGAAGCTTTCTTT. This chain joins TRBV4-2 and TRBJ1-1; D not resolved. This CDR3 has 13 residues. The germline CDR1 and CDR2 sequences are LGHNA and YNFKEQ. V was clipped by 2 bases and J by 4 bases, with 8 bases between them.

This chain links TRBV7-2 with TRBJ2-1; D perhaps matches TRBD1 (5 bases). CDR3 length: 13 residues. Trimming shortened V by 1 base and J by 7 bases, and 8 bases separated the two germline ends. In germline, CDR1 is SGHTA, CDR2 FQGNSA. For the CDR3, the DNA is TGTGCCAGCAGCTTAGACAGGAAAAATGAGCAGTTCTTC. Amino acids: CASSLDRKNEQFF.

This clone has only one observation. The chain has TRBV2 and TRBJ1-1; TRBD1 aligns across 8 bases. V lost 8 bases to trimming and J lost 2 bases; unmatched junction nucleotides: 7. The CDR3 sequence is 14 residues long. Germline V gene data show CDR1 as SNHLY and CDR2 as FYNNEI. CDR3: CASPLDRANTEAFF. The CDR3, as DNA: TGTGCCAGCCCGCTGGACAGGGCTAACACTGAAGCTTTCTTT.

The chain employs TRBV27 and TRBJ2-1; TRBD1 matches at 10 bases. Germline CDR1 MNHEY, CDR2 SMNVEV (reference sequence). CDR3 length: 16 amino acids. V gave up 3 bases and J gave up 3 bases; unmatched junction bases: 5. CDR3 DNA: TGTGCCAGCAGTTTGGCGGGGGACAGGGGCTACAATGAGCAGTTCTTC. Its protein product is CASSLAGDRGYNEQFF.

The rearrangement uses TRBV21-1 and TRBJ2-1; the D segment call TRBD2 is taken from the table without a DNA check. TRBV21-1 is classified as a pseudogene. The CDR3 is 18 amino acids. The CDR3 bases are TGTGCCAGCAGCAAAGGGGGCCGGACTAGCGGGCATTACAATGAGCAGTTCTTC. Amino acid sequence: CASSKGGRTSGHYNEQFF.

This clone has just a few counts. This chain connects TRBV21-1 to TRBJ1-2. TRBV21-1 is annotated as a pseudogene. CDR3 length: 14 residues. The CDR3 nucleotides read TGTGCCAGCAGCAAATTCTCAGGGCGGGGTGGCTACACCTTC. Its protein is CASSKFSGRGGYTF.

In regard to this clone: At one end the junction does not follow the germline gene, possibly because of a read error. The chain couples TRBV2 to TRBJ1-1; 9 bases fit TRBD1. In germline, CDR1 is SNHLY, CDR2 FYNNEI. This CDR3 has 13 amino acids. Here the CDR3 reads CASSGTGNAEAFF. CDR3 nucleotides: TGTGCCAGCAGCGGGACAGGGAACGCTGAAGCTTTCTTT.

This rearrangement joins TRBV2 to TRBJ1-1; TRBD1 might be the D (5 bases). V dropped 3 bases and J dropped 1 base, with 9 bases sitting between them. CDR1 SNHLY and CDR2 FYNNEI come from the germline V gene. The CDR3 length is 14 residues. The CDR3 region is CASSDGGKNTEAFF. CDR3 coding DNA: TGTGCCAGCAGTGATGGGGGGAAGAACACTGAAGCTTTCTTT.